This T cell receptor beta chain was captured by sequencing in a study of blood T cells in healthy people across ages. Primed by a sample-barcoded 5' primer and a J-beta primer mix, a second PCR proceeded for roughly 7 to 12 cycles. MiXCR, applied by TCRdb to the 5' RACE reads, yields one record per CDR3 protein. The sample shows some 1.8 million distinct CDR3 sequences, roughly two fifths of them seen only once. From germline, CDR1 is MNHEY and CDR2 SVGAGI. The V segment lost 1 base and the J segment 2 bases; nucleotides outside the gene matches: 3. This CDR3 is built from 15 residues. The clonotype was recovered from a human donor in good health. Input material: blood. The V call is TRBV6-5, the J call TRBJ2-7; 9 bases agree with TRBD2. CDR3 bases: TGTGCCAGCAGTTACTTTGGCGGGGGGGCCTACGAGCAGTACTTC. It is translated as CASSYFGGGAYEQYF.